The clone carrying this T cell receptor beta chain has ten or more counts. Its antigen remains unknown. TCRdb reprocessed the RT-PCR reads via MiXCR and lists one record per CDR3 protein. This sample has 250,000 to 350,000 distinct CDR3 sequences, with 22% found just once. This sample is drawn from a study of response to subunit inactivated influenza vaccine. Points from the study as a whole: Authors suggested that a seasonal influenza vaccination recruits few new T cells each time.

The CDR3 extends over 13 amino acids. V lost 8 bases and J lost 11, with 19 bases in between. Germline-derived CDR1 and CDR2 are SNHLY and FYNNEI. The material was PBMCs from blood, obtained around 22 months after vaccination. The chain combines TRBV2 with TRBJ1-5; D is uncertain. The sequence derives from a man aged 45 to 70 who received an inactivated influenza vaccine. In DNA form, the CDR3 reads TGTGCCAGCGGAACGAGTCGTTCAGAGACCCAGCATTTT. Translating it yields CASGTSRSETQHF.